This entry lists 19 T cell receptor beta chains sequenced from one sample in a study of cytomegalovirus exposure and HLA in healthy donors. The PCR contained 60 Vbeta and 13 Jbeta primers. The data were produced by immunoSEQ multiplex PCR, yet TCRdb's version contains in-frame clones alone and is incomplete. In the table there are a few hundred thousand clones, about 70% of which are singletons. Sequenced input: PBMCs. Receptors originate from a woman aged 30 to 39 in good health and CMV-seronegative.

The chain links TRBV30 to TRBJ2-7; D unclear. Germline V CDR1 and CDR2: GTSNPN, SVGIG (reference sequence). The CDR3 consists of 13 residues. V was pared by 0 bases and J by 7 bases, with 13 bases between. In DNA, the CDR3 is TGTGCCTGGAGTGTGGATACGCCGAGGGAGCAGTACTTC. This gives the protein CAWSVDTPREQYF.

This chain connects TRBV27 to TRBJ2-1, with 9 bases matching TRBD2. There are 16 residues in the CDR3. From germline, CDR1 is MNHEY and CDR2 SMNVEV (reference sequence). Unmatched junction bases numbered 13, after V lost 6 bases and J lost 7 bases. CDR3 sequence: CASRGGGRAIGNEQFF. Here the CDR3 DNA reads TGTGCCAGCAGAGGGGGCGGGAGGGCCATTGGTAATGAGCAGTTCTTC.

The chain recombines TRBV29-1 with TRBJ1-3; maybe TRBD1 (5 bases). This CDR3 spans 14 amino acids. V was clipped by 7 bases and J by 2 bases, with 15 bases between them. Germline V gives CDR1 SQVTM, CDR2 ANQGSEA. The CDR3 sequence is CSAGAMGTGNTIYF. DNA for the CDR3: TGCAGCGCTGGGGCGATGGGAACTGGAAACACCATATATTTT.

The rearrangement joins TRBV6-5 to TRBJ2-7, with 7 bases aligning to TRBD1. Trimming took 5 bases from V and 3 from J; bases not matched to a gene: 10. In germline, CDR1 is MNHEY, CDR2 SVGAGI. This CDR3 region has 15 residues. CDR3 DNA sequence: TGTGCCAGCAGTAACCGGACAGGCCTAAACTACGAGCAGTACTTC. Amino acid sequence: CASSNRTGLNYEQYF.

The chain couples TRBV7-8 to TRBJ2-1, with 11 bases aligning to TRBD2. This CDR3 spans 15 amino acids. The junction had 2 bases not matched to a gene; V was cut back by 1 base and J by 6 bases. In germline, CDR1 is SGHVS, CDR2 FQNEAQ. CDR3 amino acids: CASSLGLAGGNEQFF. The CDR3 nucleotides are TGTGCCAGCAGCTTAGGCCTAGCGGGGGGCAATGAGCAGTTCTTC.

The V and J genes are TRBV19 and TRBJ1-2, with D maybe TRBD1 (5 bases). CDR1 and CDR2 (germline): LNHDA, SQIVND (reference sequence). Trimming removed 5 bases at V and 6 bases at J, with 13 bases between. The CDR3 length is 13 residues. The CDR3 protein is CASSQNLGDGYTF. In DNA form, the CDR3 reads TGTGCCAGTAGTCAAAACCTAGGGGATGGCTACACCTTC. Based on the CDR3 plus reference TRBV19 and TRBJ1-2, the full variable domain is DGGITQSPKYLFRKEGQNVTLSCEQNLNHDAMYWYRQDPGQGLRLIYYSQIVNDFQKGDIAEGYSVSREKKESFPLTVTSAQKNPTAFYLCASSQNLGDGYTFGSGTRLTVV.

This chain uses TRBV11-2 with TRBJ2-7; the D gene is possibly TRBD1 (6 bases). Trimming took 10 bases from V and 4 from J, leaving 11 bases between them. CDR1 SGHAT and CDR2 FQNNGV come from the germline V gene. This CDR3 has 11 amino acids. In DNA, the CDR3 is TGTGCCACCGGTACAGGGTACGAGCAGTACTTC. Amino acids: CATGTGYEQYF.

In its sample, this clone was seen once. This chain joins TRBV19 and TRBJ1-5; maybe TRBD1 (5 bases). Germline V gene sequence: CDR1 LNHDA, CDR2 SQIVND (reference sequence). This CDR3 has 13 amino acids. V lost 0 bases, J lost 6 bases, and 6 bases lay in between. CDR3: CASSIEGGQPQHF. The CDR3 DNA follows: TGTGCCAGTAGTATAGAGGGGGGTCAGCCCCAGCATTTT.

This clone was detected only once. V is TRBV9 and J is TRBJ1-1; D remains unclear. Germline V gives CDR1 SGDLS, CDR2 YYNGEE. The CDR3 has 14 amino acids. V gave up 0 bases and J gave up 9 bases, with 15 bases separating them. The CDR3 bases are TGTGCCAGCAGCGTAGGTATGGAGGGTTCAAAAGCTTTCTTT. Protein sequence: CASSVGMEGSKAFF.

The genes are TRBV6-5 and TRBJ1-2; D may be TRBD1 (6 bases). Deletions cut 5 bases from V and 1 base from J, with 11 bases between. This CDR3 region has 14 residues. CDR1 is MNHEY, CDR2 SVGAGI, per germline. The CDR3 sequence: CASSEQGVNYGYTF. The CDR3 nucleotides are TGTGCCAGCAGTGAACAGGGAGTTAACTATGGCTACACCTTC.

This clone came up once. The chain links TRBV4-1 to TRBJ2-7, with D maybe TRBD2 (6 bases). V was pared by 4 bases and J by 2 bases, with 15 bases between. Germline V lookup: CDR1 MGHRA, CDR2 YSYEKL. This CDR3 contains 15 residues. The CDR3 is CASSPARGYAYEQYF. The CDR3 DNA is TGCGCCAGCAGCCCCGCACGGGGGTATGCCTACGAGCAGTACTTC.

Regarding this clone: Other DNA sequences in the sample encode the same CDR3. The CDR3 region is CASSLVGREAFF. DNA of the CDR3: TGTGCCAGCAGCTTAGTGGGCAGGGAAGCTTTCTTT. J is TRBJ1-1 and V is TRBV11-2; D is unresolved. Germline V gene sequence: CDR1 SGHAT, CDR2 FQNNGV. V was trimmed by 1 base and J by 8 bases, leaving 8 bases between them. The CDR3 is made up of 12 amino acids.

The chain couples TRBV10-1 to TRBJ2-1; D gene ambiguous. Germline-derived CDR1 and CDR2 are WNHNN and SYGVQD (reference sequence). The V gene lost 2 bases and the J gene lost 5 bases, with 7 bases spanning the gap. The length of the CDR3 is 13 residues. This CDR3 is CASSETPDNEQFF. The CDR3 nucleotides are TGCGCCAGCAGTGAGACTCCTGACAATGAGCAGTTCTTC.

The gene calls are TRBV18 and TRBJ1-1; D is undetermined. The germline CDR1 and CDR2 sequences are KGHSH and LQKENI. The V end lost 6 bases, the J end lost 4 bases, and 18 bases lay between the germline ends. The CDR3 runs 15 residues. CDR3 residues: CASSVSRKETTEAFF. The CDR3 DNA sequence: TGTGCCAGCTCGGTCAGTAGGAAGGAGACCACTGAAGCTTTCTTT. The whole variable domain, remainder taken from reference TRBV18 and TRBJ1-1, is NAGVMQNPRHLVRRRGQEARLRCSPMKGHSHVYWYRQLPEEGLKFMVYLQKENIIDESGMPKERFSAEFPKEGPSILRIQQVVRGDSAAYFCASSVSRKETTEAFFGQGTRLTVV.

The V gene is TRBV6-6, the J gene TRBJ1-2; D call uncertain. The V gene lost 2 bases and the J gene lost 3 bases, with 7 bases spanning the gap. Germline CDR1 reads MNHNY; CDR2 reads SVGAGI (reference sequence). The CDR3 covers 13 residues. The CDR3 protein is CASSYAGYYGYTF. The CDR3 coding sequence is TGTGCCAGCAGTTACGCAGGTTACTATGGCTACACCTTC.

Only a few counts were recorded for this clone. The V call is TRBV28, the J call TRBJ2-7, with a possible D match to TRBD2 (5 bases). The V gene's germline CDR1 is MDHEN and CDR2 SYDVKM. The ends were cut back, 4 bases at V and 3 bases at J, with 10 bases in the middle. The CDR3 is 13 residues long. The CDR3 bases are TGTGCCAGCAGTTCTAGCAACGGCTACGAGCAGTACTTC. Protein sequence: CASSSSNGYEQYF.

The V and J genes are TRBV7-9 and TRBJ2-1; D remains ambiguous. The V and J ends lost 2 bases and 4 bases respectively, with 6 bases between them. The CDR3 is 13 residues long. In germline, CDR1 is SEHNR, CDR2 FQNEAQ (reference sequence). In DNA, the CDR3 is TGTGCCAGCAGCTTACCCAGTTACAATGAGCAGTTCTTC. It yields the protein CASSLPSYNEQFF.

The V call is TRBV10-2, the J call TRBJ2-5, with 7 positions matching TRBD2. Germline CDR1 reads WSHSY; CDR2 reads SAAADI. The junction had 14 bases not matched to a gene; V was cut back by 6 bases and J by 10 bases. The CDR3 is made up of 14 amino acids. The CDR3 here is CASSHQRDYKIQYF. The CDR3 region has the DNA TGCGCCAGCAGCCACCAGCGGGACTACAAGATCCAGTACTTC.

The chain links TRBV11-3 to TRBJ2-5, with TRBD1 matching 8 bases. V was clipped by 5 bases and J by 5 bases; unmatched bases: 7. The CDR3 has 14 residues. Per germline, CDR1 SGHNT and CDR2 YENEEA. CDR3 DNA: TGTGCCAGCAGCCCCGGGACAGGCCACGAGACCCAGTACTTC. Translating gives CASSPGTGHETQYF. The full variable domain, with the rest looked up from reference TRBV11-3 and TRBJ2-5, is EAGVVQSPRYKIIEKKQPVAFWCNPISGHNTLYWYLQNLGQGPELLIRYENEEAVDDSQLPKDRFSAERLKGVDSTLKIQPAELGDSAVYLCASSPGTGHETQYFGPGTRLLVL.